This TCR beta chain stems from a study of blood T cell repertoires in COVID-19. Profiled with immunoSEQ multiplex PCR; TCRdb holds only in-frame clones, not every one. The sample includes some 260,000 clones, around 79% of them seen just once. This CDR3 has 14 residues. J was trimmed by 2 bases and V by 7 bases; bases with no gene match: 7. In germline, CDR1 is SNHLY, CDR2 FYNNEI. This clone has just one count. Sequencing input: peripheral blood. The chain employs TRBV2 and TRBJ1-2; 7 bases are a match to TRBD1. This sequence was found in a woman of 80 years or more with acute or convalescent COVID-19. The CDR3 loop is CASTPGGGNYGYTF. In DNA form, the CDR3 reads TGTGCCAGCACCCCGGGAGGGGGCAACTATGGCTACACCTTC.